This T cell receptor beta chain derives from a study of human T cells and chemical hapten exposure (dated by TCRdb to the early 2020s). About the study as a whole: For sensitization, 2% DPC in acetone was applied to a 2 cm by 2 cm area of upper inner arm skin. Roughly 30 alopecia patients gave blood for TCR sequencing at one to four time points (pre-sensitization, 2, 6 and 24 weeks). Blood samples were taken from patients before sensitization (week 0) and at 2, 6 and about 24 weeks after DPC sensitization. Throughout the study period of 20 to 25 weeks, patients also received therapeutic DPC doses to the scalp every week. Patch tests used Finn chambers with 0.01% DPC on the upper back, scored after 6 days by International Contact Dermatitis Research Group standards. In alopecia patients, the study followed how the peripheral blood TCR repertoire changed in vivo over primary and secondary sensitization to diphenylcyclopropenone (DPC), a hapten. The mostly female patient cohort included alopecia areata with under or over 50% scalp involvement, alopecia totalis and alopecia universalis. Libraries were combined into a pool for sequencing, and differences in TCR yield between samples came mainly from small differences in library volumes within the pool. Overall study outcomes, separate from this receptor: Repeated subsampling changed both the strength of the expansion versus patch-test correlation and the threshold at which that correlation became significant. All patients had alopecia, a presumed autoimmune disease, so their immune response might differ from that of healthy individuals. No change with DPC sensitization was found in the number of TCRs above 1 in 1000 frequency, and no evidence of global repertoire structure alterations was found. Compared with pre-sensitization or healthy control sets, expanded TCRs formed significantly more large CDR3 similarity clusters, which is consistent with antigen-driven responses. A positive correlation was found between the number of PT1 expanded TCRs and patch test score, with significance reached at thresholds 8, 16 and 32 but not 4.

Interpreted using the paper, the time point label stands for: patch test 2, 6 weeks after DPC sensitization. Per the publication, the treatment or condition label means: therapeutic diphenylcyclopropenone sensitization with weekly scalp DPC. Blood at each patch-test visit was drawn before the patch test was applied. Eligible patients were aged 18 to 70, diagnosed with alopecia, deemed suitable for DPC therapy, and excluded if pregnant. Total RNA was extracted from unfractionated whole blood that had been collected in Tempus Blood RNA tubes. Worth noting for this clonotype: Its recognized antigen is unknown. No base quality information exists; no much larger clone differs at one position.

CDR1 SQVTM and CDR2 ANQGSEA were looked up in the germline V gene. Reading from cysteine to phenylalanine, the CDR3 counts 13 amino acids. The only DNA kept is the CDR3, 39 bases in frame from the first base. The V and J ends are trimmed by 4 bases and 2 bases, leaving 12 bases between them. Library method: RACE. The reads were generated on a NextSeq 500. Library preparation attached unique molecular identifiers to individual cDNA molecules for quantitative, reproducible TCR counting. From each blood RNA sample, both TCR alpha and TCR beta chains were sequenced. The published analysis was carried out like this. Samples had a median of roughly 87,000 TCRs, with a range from about 23,224 to 690,600. V, J and CDR3 annotation of the TCR reads was performed with the Decombinator software suite. Every sample was subsampled to the same number of TCRs (28,000) for the PS versus PT1 abundance plots. TCRs were defined as expanded if absent before sensitization and observed at least eight times at the 2-week time point. TCRdb reran the public reads through fastp at Q25 and MiXCR, keeping productive beta chains. CDR3 protein duplicates are merged, each entry listing the most common genes and DNA. The V and J calls reflect TCRdb's pipeline rather than the authors' work. The sample includes 80,000 to 100,000 distinct CDR3 sequences, with about 9.3% observed a single time. Just over 2% of the sample goes to the ten largest clones.

Recombination linked TRBV29-1 to TRBJ2-7, with the D assignment possibly TRBD1 or TRBD2, given 5 matching bases for each. Source: whole blood, taken in connection with sensitization to the hapten diphenylcyclopropenone (DPC). The clonotype originates from a middle-aged woman with alopecia areata. Some clones in this sample may be carry-over from other donors' samples. The CDR3 region has the sequence CSVGGVTAYEQYF. The sequence in DNA is TGCAGCGTTGGGGGAGTGACAGCCTACGAGCAGTACTTC.